A single sample is the source of the 21 T cell receptor beta chains below, sequenced in a study of T cell responses to AZD1222 COVID-19 vaccine. Sequencing used immunoSEQ multiplex PCR; TCRdb keeps in-frame clones, though not all of them. The sample lists under 45,000 clones; over 75% were seen once. Sequencing used peripheral blood, obtained 28 days after the second dose of the MenACWY control vaccine. These receptors were collected from an adult who received the MenACWY meningococcal vaccine as a control.

The gene calls are TRBV18 and TRBJ2-5; 8 bases align to TRBD1. The CDR3 sequence is 14 residues long. J lost 4 bases, V lost 2 bases, and 3 bases had no gene match. From germline, CDR1 is KGHSH and CDR2 LQKENI. CDR3 in amino acids: CASSPGQGGETQYF. CDR3 nucleotide sequence: TGTGCCAGCTCACCAGGACAGGGAGGAGAGACCCAGTACTTC. Full variable domain (rest looked up from reference TRBV18 and TRBJ2-5): NAGVMQNPRHLVRRRGQEARLRCSPMKGHSHVYWYRQLPEEGLKFMVYLQKENIIDESGMPKERFSAEFPKEGPSILRIQQVVRGDSAAYFCASSPGQGGETQYFGPGTRLLVL.

This chain connects TRBV28 to TRBJ1-6; no clear D. This CDR3 spans 15 amino acids. Germline V CDR1 and CDR2: MDHEN, SYDVKM. Trimming pared 4 bases from V and 9 bases from J, leaving 16 bases between. DNA for the CDR3: TGTGCCAGCAGTTCCATGGACCGAGAAGGTTCACCCCTCCACTTT. Translation: CASSSMDREGSPLHF.

V usage is TRBV7-2 and J usage is TRBJ1-6; unclear D gene. The CDR3 runs 16 residues. Germline V gene data show CDR1 as SGHTA and CDR2 as FQGNSA. V was shortened by 1 base and J by 5 bases, with 12 bases between the two germline ends. This CDR3 reads CASSLDLTVDNSPLHF. DNA for the CDR3: TGTGCCAGCAGCTTAGATTTAACAGTAGATAATTCACCCCTCCACTTT.

The rearrangement links TRBV5-4 to TRBJ1-2; D may be TRBD1 (6 bases). Germline V gene sequence: CDR1 SGHNT, CDR2 YYREEE (reference sequence). The length of the CDR3 is 14 residues. V gave up 1 base and J gave up 1 base, with 8 bases separating them. CDR3 nucleotides: TGTGCCAGCAGCTTGACAGGGTTTAACTATGGCTACACCTTC. This codes for CASSLTGFNYGYTF.

J is TRBJ2-7 and V is TRBV3-1 (or the pseudogene TRBV3-2), with 8 bases lining up with TRBD1. CDR1 and CDR2 from the germline V gene are LGHDT and YNNKEL (reference sequence). This CDR3 comprises 14 residues. V lost 4 bases and J lost 1; bases outside the gene matches: 3. The CDR3 sequence: CASSLRQGSYEQYF. Here the CDR3 DNA reads TGTGCCAGCAGCCTCAGACAGGGGTCCTACGAGCAGTACTTC.

This clone was seen a few times. V usage is TRBV28 and J usage is TRBJ2-7; 12 positions match TRBD2. Trimming at V came to 6 bases and at J to 5 bases, leaving 8 bases not matched to a gene. The CDR3 has 15 amino acids. CDR1 and CDR2 from the germline V gene are MDHEN and SYDVKM. The CDR3 DNA follows: TGTGCCAGCAGAAGACTAGCGGGAGAGACCGACGAGCAGTACTTC. Protein product: CASRRLAGETDEQYF.

This chain links TRBV2 with TRBJ2-1; perhaps TRBD2 as D (6 bases). The CDR3 extends over 15 amino acids. Trimming removed 10 bases at V and 8 bases at J, with 24 bases between. Germline CDR1 is SNHLY and CDR2 is FYNNEI. The CDR3 DNA sequence: TGTGCCACTCTGCCCCCCGCGGGAATAATCGATGAGCAGTTCTTC. Translation gives CATLPPAGIIDEQFF.

The chain combines TRBV28 with TRBJ2-7; TRBD1 is a possible D gene (6 bases). The V gene's germline CDR1 is MDHEN and CDR2 SYDVKM. The CDR3 consists of 17 residues. V lost 5 bases, J lost 5 bases, and 25 bases lay in between. As DNA, the CDR3 is TGTGCCAGCAGTGGCCCACACACTCGGGACATAAGGGACGAGCAGTACTTC. It yields the protein CASSGPHTRDIRDEQYF. Supplemented by reference TRBV28 and TRBJ2-7, the full variable domain reads DVKVTQSSRYLVKRTGEKVFLECVQDMDHENMFWYRQDPGLGLRLIYFSYDVKMKEKGDIPEGYSVSREKKERFSLILESASTNQTSMYLCASSGPHTRDIRDEQYFGPGTRLTVT.

The chain joins TRBV7-9 to TRBJ2-3; 8 bases map to TRBD2. After removal of 3 bases from V and 3 bases from J, the junction contained 2 bases not matched to a gene. The CDR3 is 14 residues long. CDR1 and CDR2 from the germline V gene are SEHNR and FQNEAQ (reference sequence). The CDR3 nucleotides read TGTGCCAGCAGCTTGCAGCGGGAGACAGATACGCAGTATTTT. It specifies CASSLQRETDTQYF.

The chain uses TRBV27 and TRBJ2-7, with 9 bases aligning to TRBD2. Germline CDR1 reads MNHEY; CDR2 reads SMNVEV (reference sequence). Unmatched junction bases numbered 8, after V lost 5 bases and J lost 3 bases. The CDR3 totals 15 residues. The CDR3 DNA is TGTGCCAGCAGTCGCGAGCGGGAGGTTGGCTACGAGCAGTACTTC. This codes for CASSREREVGYEQYF.

V and J are TRBV7-3 and TRBJ2-2; 14 bases are a match to TRBD2. Germline V gene lookup returns CDR1 SGHTA and CDR2 FQGTGA. The V and J ends lost 5 bases and 4 bases, in that order; junction bases with no gene match: 6. The CDR3 consists of 17 residues. The CDR3 DNA reads TGTGCCAGCAGCCCACGACTAGCGGGAGGGGGCACCGGGGAGCTGTTTTTT. It specifies CASSPRLAGGGTGELFF.

The chain recombines TRBV30 with TRBJ1-1; D unclear. The V gene's germline CDR1 is GTSNPN and CDR2 SVGIG (reference sequence). The CDR3 is 12 residues long. V lost 4 bases and J lost 8, with 14 bases in between. The CDR3 DNA sequence: TGTGCCTGGAAGAGATGGCCCGAGGAAGCTTTCTTT. Translated, it gives CAWKRWPEEAFF. Filled out from reference TRBV30 and TRBJ1-1, the complete variable domain reads SQTIHQWPATLVQPVGSPLSLECTVEGTSNPNLYWYRQAAGRGLQLLFYSVGIGQISSEVPQNLSASRPQDRQFILSSKKLLLSDSGFYLCAWKRWPEEAFFGQGTRLTVV.

The rearrangement links TRBV24-1 to TRBJ2-5; D is uncertain. Trimming cost V 9 bases and J 5 bases, with 9 bases left between them. The CDR3 length is 11 residues. The germline CDR1 and CDR2 sequences are KGHDR and SFDVKD. The CDR3 coding sequence is TGTGCCACCGGATTTTCTGAGACCCAGTACTTC. Translating gives CATGFSETQYF.

The rearrangement joins TRBV4-1 to TRBJ2-1; 11 nucleotides agree with TRBD2. CDR1 and CDR2 (germline): MGHRA, YSYEKL. There are 19 residues in the CDR3. V dropped 1 base and J dropped 7; count of bases not matched to a gene: 15. The CDR3 loop is CASSQVASGRKMLHNEQFF. As DNA, the CDR3 is TGCGCCAGCAGCCAAGTGGCTAGCGGGAGGAAGATGTTACATAATGAGCAGTTCTTC.

The chain recombines TRBV27 with TRBJ1-1; D is possibly TRBD1 (6 bases). The germline V and J ends were trimmed by 6 bases and 8 bases, with 19 bases remaining between them. Germline assignment: CDR1 MNHEY and CDR2 SMNVEV (reference sequence). This CDR3 region has 14 residues. The CDR3 DNA reads as TGTGCCAGCAGCCGCCGAGGGGGGATCATCGAAGCTTTCTTT. Amino acid sequence: CASSRRGGIIEAFF.

This chain uses TRBV7-9 with TRBJ1-1; the match to TRBD1 covers 10 bases. V was pared by 5 bases and J by 1 base, with 4 bases of the junction left unmatched. The germline CDR1 and CDR2 sequences are SEHNR and FQNEAQ (reference sequence). The CDR3 extends over 15 amino acids. The CDR3 spells CASSPRDRGNTEAFF. The DNA for the CDR3 is TGTGCCAGCAGCCCCCGGGACAGGGGGAACACTGAAGCTTTCTTT.

A single count supports this clone. The CDR3 loop is CASSVRPHLGTTEAFF. In DNA, the CDR3 is TGTGCCAGCAGCGTCCGCCCCCATCTGGGGACCACTGAAGCTTTCTTT. This chain uses TRBV9 with TRBJ1-1; D perhaps matches TRBD1 (5 bases). V was pared by 2 bases and J by 4 bases, with 18 bases between. Germline CDR1 SGDLS, CDR2 YYNGEE. CDR3 length equals 16 residues.

V is TRBV28 and J is TRBJ2-5; 10 bases are a match to TRBD2. Germline CDR1 is MDHEN and CDR2 is SYDVKM. The CDR3 is made up of 17 amino acids. V lost 4 bases and J lost 5; bases outside the gene matches: 13. In nucleotides, the CDR3 is TGTGCCAGCAGTTCCCACCCTGGGCTAGCGGGAGTGGAGACCCAGTACTTC. This codes for CASSSHPGLAGVETQYF.

The rearrangement uses TRBV4-1 and TRBJ2-7; D gene unclear. Germline V gene data show CDR1 as MGHRA and CDR2 as YSYEKL. This CDR3 has 15 residues. Trimming left V 2 bases short and J 0 bases short, with 11 bases between. The CDR3 sequence is CASSQNARTSYEQYF. Here the CDR3 DNA reads TGCGCCAGCAGCCAAAACGCCAGGACCTCCTACGAGCAGTACTTC.

The chain couples TRBV5-1 to TRBJ1-5; no clear D. The CDR3 has 13 amino acids. Germline V gene data show CDR1 as SGHRS and CDR2 as YFSETQ. Trimming cost V 0 bases and J 9 bases, with 10 bases left between them. The CDR3 nucleotides are TGCGCCAGCAGCTTGGCGCCTACGGGGCCCCAGCATTTT. This encodes CASSLAPTGPQHF. Complete variable domain (other parts from reference TRBV5-1 and TRBJ1-5): KAGVTQTPRYLIKTRGQQVTLSCSPISGHRSVSWYQQTPGQGLQFLFEYFSETQRNKGNFPGRFSGRQFSNSRSEMNVSTLELGDSALYLCASSLAPTGPQHFGDGTRLSIL.

The chain is built from TRBV27 and TRBJ1-5; perhaps TRBD1 as D (6 bases). Germline V gene data show CDR1 as MNHEY and CDR2 as SMNVEV (reference sequence). The germline V and J ends were trimmed by 3 bases and 4 bases, with 16 bases remaining between them. The CDR3 is 16 amino acids. CDR3 region: CASSFRGGAGNQPQHF. The CDR3 DNA sequence: TGTGCCAGCAGTTTTAGGGGGGGCGCGGGTAATCAGCCCCAGCATTTT.